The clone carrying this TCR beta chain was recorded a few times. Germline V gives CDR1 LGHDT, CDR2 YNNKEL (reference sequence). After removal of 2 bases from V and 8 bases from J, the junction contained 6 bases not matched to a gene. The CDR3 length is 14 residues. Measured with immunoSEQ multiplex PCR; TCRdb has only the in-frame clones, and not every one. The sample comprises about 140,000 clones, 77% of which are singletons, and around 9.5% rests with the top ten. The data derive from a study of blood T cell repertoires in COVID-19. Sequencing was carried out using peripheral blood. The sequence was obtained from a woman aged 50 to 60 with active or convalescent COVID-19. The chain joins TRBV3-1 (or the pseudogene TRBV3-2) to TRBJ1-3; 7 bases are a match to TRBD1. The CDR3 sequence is CASSQTDRAHTIYF. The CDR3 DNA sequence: TGTGCCAGCAGCCAAACAGACAGGGCCCACACCATATATTTT.